Each of the 5 T cell receptor beta chains below was sequenced from the same sample in a study of blood T cells in healthy people across ages. A sample-barcoded 5' primer and a J-beta primer mix were used in a second PCR of roughly 6 to 12 cycles. In TCRdb, the 5' RACE reads were re-called with MiXCR into one record per CDR3 protein. In the table there are under 850,000 distinct CDR3 sequences, around 36% of which are singletons. The sequenced sample was blood. The source of these receptors is a man aged 18 to 29 in good health.

The chain uses TRBV7-2 and TRBJ1-1; possibly TRBD1 for D (5 bases). The CDR3 contains 14 residues. Between the trimmed V and J ends, which lost 5 bases and 4 bases, there was a span of 14 bases. CDR1 is SGHTA, CDR2 FQGNSA, per germline. This CDR3 is CASSEMRGSTEAFF. The CDR3 DNA reads TGTGCCAGCAGCGAGATGAGGGGTAGCACTGAAGCTTTCTTT.

This clonotype was observed at least ten times. The rearrangement links TRBV5-6 to TRBJ2-5, with D perhaps TRBD1 (6 bases). The CDR3 has 14 residues. Per the germline V gene, CDR1 is SGHDT and CDR2 is YYEEEE. V dropped 4 bases and J dropped 1 base, with 11 bases sitting between them. CDR3 sequence reads: CASSLGHLQETQYF. The DNA for the CDR3 is TGTGCCAGCAGCCTGGGACATCTCCAAGAGACCCAGTACTTC.

At least ten counts were recorded for this clonotype. V usage is TRBV29-1 and J usage is TRBJ2-5, with D hard to call. Germline assignment: CDR1 SQVTM and CDR2 ANQGSEA. The CDR3 length is 12 residues. Between the trimmed V and J ends, which lost 3 bases and 5 bases, there was a span of 10 bases. CDR3 bases: TGCAGCGTTGATATTGGGCGCGAGACCCAGTACTTC. Its translation is CSVDIGRETQYF.

This clonotype was seen many times. Relative to the germline gene, one junction end is altered; a read error may explain this. This chain joins TRBV5-5 and TRBJ1-4; perhaps TRBD1 as D (5 bases). Germline V gives CDR1 SGHKS, CDR2 YYEKEE (reference sequence). This CDR3 is built from 15 residues. CDR3 in DNA: TGTGCCAGCAGTTTGGAGGGGTCAACTAATGAAAAACTGTTTTTT. It yields the protein CASSLEGSTNEKLFF.

The chain employs TRBV2 and TRBJ2-7; either TRBD1 or TRBD2 may fit D (5 bases each). The DNA matches TRBJ2-5 better at its end, which makes the J call doubtful. In germline, CDR1 is SNHLY, CDR2 FYNNEI. CDR3 length equals 14 residues. The CDR3 DNA reads TGTGCCAGCATTACGGCCCCGAGGGGAGAGACCCAGTACTTC. This sequence encodes CASITAPRGETQYF.